These T cell receptor beta chains were read from a single sample in a study of OX40 agonist ivuxolimab in advanced cancers. Libraries were prepared by immunoSEQ multiplex PCR; TCRdb keeps only in-frame clonotypes and omits some of them. In the table there are some 43,000 clones, about 86% of which are singletons. Sequences were derived from CD4+ or CD8+ T cells sorted from blood, sampled in a trial of the OX40 agonist ivuxolimab. The receptors shown here come from an adult with an advanced solid tumor such as melanoma, head and neck, liver or kidney cancer. The CDR3 runs from the conserved cysteine through the conserved F or W. D genes are given only for firm matches. Expanded clones are given a class, and other clones once, few, many or no size at all.

>TRBD2|TRBV5-4|TRBJ2-1|once
TGTGCCAGCAGCTCTTTAGCGGGAGTTACCTACAATGAGCAGTTCTTC
CASSSLAGVTYNEQFF
>TRBD1|TRBV18|TRBJ1-4|-
TGTGCCAGCTCACCGGGACAGGGCGCAACTAATGAAAAACTGTTTTTT
CASSPGQGATNEKLFF
>-|TRBV27|TRBJ1-1|medium-sized
TGTGCCAGCAGTTTTCGCGCGGATATTGAAGCTTTCTTT
CASSFRADIEAFF
>-|TRBV4-1|TRBJ1-1|-
TGCGCCAGCAGCCAAGGGGCTGCAACTGAAGCTTTCTTT
CASSQGAATEAFF
>-|TRBV9|TRBJ1-2|-
TGTGCCAGCAGCCCCGGGACAATGGCGCCCCCCCCAATTGGCTACACCTTC
CASSPGTMAPPPIGYTF
>-|TRBV4-3|TRBJ1-1|-
TGCGCCAGCAGCCACGTTATCAGTCGGAACACTGAAGCTTTCTTT
CASSHVISRNTEAFF
>-|TRBV6-4|TRBJ2-3|-
TGTGCCAGCAGTGATAGACCCCGGACTAGCACAGATACGCAGTATTTT
CASSDRPRTSTDTQYF
>-|TRBV7-6|TRBJ2-1|-
TGTGCCAGCAGCTTACCCCTGGGGAATGAGCAGTTCTTC
CASSLPLGNEQFF
>-|TRBV5-4|TRBJ2-7|-
TGTGCCAGCAGCGGGGGGCTTGCTAGCGCGGCCCGCCAGCAGTACTTC
CASSGGLASAARQQYF
>-|TRBV6-6|TRBJ2-7|-
TGTGCCAGCAGGGGGCCCTCCTGGGAGCAGTACTTC
CASRGPSWEQYF
>-|TRBV19|TRBJ1-1|-
TGTGCCAGTAGTATAAACGGAGCAGGGGAAAACACTGAAGCTTTCTTT
CASSINGAGENTEAFF
>TRBD2|TRBV10-3|TRBJ2-7|-
TGTGCCATCAGTGATGTAGCGGGAGAGACCGAGCAGTACTTC
CAISDVAGETEQYF
>-|TRBV7-7|TRBJ2-1|-
TGTGCCAGCAGCTTGTGGGGAAACTACAATGAGCAGTTCTTC
CASSLWGNYNEQFF
>TRBD1|TRBV5-6|TRBJ1-2|-
TGTGCCAGCAGCCAGGACAGGGATAACTATGGCTACACCTTC
CASSQDRDNYGYTF
>-|TRBV9|TRBJ1-1|-
TGTGCCAGCAGCGCCGTTCTGGGGGGATTGTACACTGAAGCTTTCTTT
CASSAVLGGLYTEAFF
>TRBD2|TRBV6-5|TRBJ2-7|-
TGTGCCAGCAGTTACACGACTAGCGGGAATGAGCAGTACTTC
CASSYTTSGNEQYF
>-|TRBV5-1|TRBJ2-7|once
TGCGCCAGCAGCAGCGACGGATACGAGCAGTACTTC
CASSSDGYEQYF
>TRBD1|TRBV6-5|TRBJ1-3|-
TGTGCCAGCGCCCCCGGGACAGGGGCTGGAAACACCATATATTTT
CASAPGTGAGNTIYF
>TRBD1|TRBV4-1|TRBJ1-1|few
TGCGCCAGCAGCCAAGATGAGGGGGCGTACACTGAAGCTTTCTTT
CASSQDEGAYTEAFF
>TRBD2|TRBV7-3|TRBJ2-3|-
TGTGCCAGCAGCCCCGGACTAGCGGGAGTCACAGATACGCAGTATTTT
CASSPGLAGVTDTQYF
>-|TRBV7-9|TRBJ2-5|-
TGTGCCAGCACCGCCGGGACACCAGAGACCCAGTACTTC
CASTAGTPETQYF
>-|TRBV10-1|TRBJ1-4|once
TGCGCCAGCAGTATCGGGACTCCGGGGGTTGAAAAACTGTTTTTT
CASSIGTPGVEKLFF
>-|TRBV7-9|TRBJ2-2|-
TGTGCCAGCAGCTTAGCAGGGAACACCGGGGAGCTGTTTTTT
CASSLAGNTGELFF
>-|TRBV30|TRBJ1-2|large
TGTGCCTGGAAAATAGAGGGTGAGTCGGCTGGCTACACCTTC
CAWKIEGESAGYTF
>-|TRBV28|TRBJ1-1|-
TGTGCCAGCAGTTTTCATGGCAGGGGTGGCACTGAAGCTTTCTTT
CASSFHGRGGTEAFF
>-|TRBV6-6|TRBJ1-1|-
TGTGCCAGCAGTTACATGAACACTGAAGCTTTCTTT
CASSYMNTEAFF
>TRBD2|TRBV28|TRBJ2-3|once
TGTGCCAGCAGTTTACTAGCGGGACGCACAGATACGCAGTATTTT
CASSLLAGRTDTQYF
>TRBD1|TRBV19|TRBJ1-1|-
TGTGCCAGTAGTGAGGGGGCGAACACTGAAGCTTTCTTT
CASSEGANTEAFF
>-|TRBV28|TRBJ1-3|-
TGTGCCAGCAGTTTCACCCCTTCGTCTGGAAACACCATATATTTT
CASSFTPSSGNTIYF
>-|TRBV10-3|TRBJ2-1|-
TGTGCCATCTTGGGTGGACCAAACTACAATGAGCAGTTCTTC
CAILGGPNYNEQFF
>TRBD1|TRBV4-1|TRBJ2-7|-
TGCGCCAGCAGCCAAGAGGGACAGGGTATCACCTACGAGCAGTACTTC
CASSQEGQGITYEQYF
>TRBD1|TRBV19|TRBJ1-6|-
TGTGCCAGTAGTACACAGGGGGCGGATTCACCCCTCCACTTT
CASSTQGADSPLHF
>TRBD2|TRBV6-1|TRBJ2-6|-
TGTGCCAGCGAGGGAGGGGCTGGGGCCAACGTCCTGACTTTC
CASEGGAGANVLTF
>TRBD1|TRBV9|TRBJ1-2|-
TGTGCCAGCAGCGATTTGACAGGGAGGCACTATGGCTACACCTTC
CASSDLTGRHYGYTF
>TRBD2|TRBV6-5|TRBJ2-3|-
TGTGCCAGCAGTTCGGGACTAGCGGGAGGGTCAGATACGCAGTATTTT
CASSSGLAGGSDTQYF
>-|TRBV5-1|TRBJ2-3|-
TGCGCCAGCAGCTTGGTGGGGACGGATACGCAGTATTTT
CASSLVGTDTQYF
>-|TRBV6-1|TRBJ1-5|-
TGTGCCAGCAGTGAAGGTATCATGGGCAATCAGCCCCAGCATTTT
CASSEGIMGNQPQHF
>-|TRBV4-1|TRBJ1-4|-
TGCGCCAGCAGCCAAGATTTTACCTTGGGTGAAAAACTGTTTTTT
CASSQDFTLGEKLFF
>-|TRBV19|TRBJ1-1|once
TGTGCCAGTAGTATAGTGGGATACACTGAAGCTTTCTTT
CASSIVGYTEAFF
>-|TRBV4-3|TRBJ1-2|-
TGCGCCAGCAGCCAAGACCGGCAGGGAGTGGGCTACACCTTC
CASSQDRQGVGYTF
>TRBD2|TRBV7-2|TRBJ2-3|-
TGTGCCAGCAGCCAATACCTAGCGGGGGGCACAGATACGCAGTATTTT
CASSQYLAGGTDTQYF
>TRBD2|TRBV4-1|TRBJ2-5|-
TGCGCCAGCAGCCAAGAACCGGGACTAGCTTGGGGAGAGACCCAGTACTTC
CASSQEPGLAWGETQYF
>-|TRBV29-1|TRBJ2-1|-
TGCAGCGTTGAAGATGGGATCTATAGCTCCTACAATGAGCAGTTCTTC
CSVEDGIYSSYNEQFF
>-|TRBV6-5|TRBJ1-1|-
TGTGCCAGCAGCCGCGGAGCCCTGACTGAAGCTTTCTTT
CASSRGALTEAFF
>TRBD2|TRBV4-1|TRBJ2-7|-
TGCGCCAGCAGCCAAGAAGGAGGACTAGCGGGAGTCTACGAGCAGTACTTC
CASSQEGGLAGVYEQYF
>TRBD1|TRBV11-2|TRBJ1-2|-
TGTGCCAGCAGCTTAGTTCAGGGGGCCTTTGGCTACACCTTC
CASSLVQGAFGYTF
>-|TRBV6-1|TRBJ1-1|-
TGTGCCAGCAGTGAAGGGGTGGGAACTGAAGCTTTCTTT
CASSEGVGTEAFF
>TRBD2|TRBV4-1|TRBJ2-3|-
TGCGCCAGCAGCCAAGAGTTGCTAGCGGGGGGGGATACGCAGTATTTT
CASSQELLAGGDTQYF
>TRBD1|TRBV18|TRBJ2-7|-
TGTGCCAGCTCACCGGGGACAGGCTACGAGCAGTACTTC
CASSPGTGYEQYF
>-|TRBV19|TRBJ1-5|-
TGTGCCAGTAGTATCTGGACTGATTCCAATCAGCCCCAGCATTTT
CASSIWTDSNQPQHF
>TRBD2|TRBV5-6|TRBJ2-7|-
TGTGCCAGCAGCTTGGAGGAGGGGCCGGGACTAGCGAACGAGCAGTACTTC
CASSLEEGPGLANEQYF
>-|TRBV15|TRBJ2-7|once
TGTGCCACCAGCAGAGACAGTTCCTCCTACGAGCAGTACTTC
CATSRDSSSYEQYF
>-|TRBV7-7|TRBJ1-2|-
TGTGCCATCAGGGGAGATACAGGAGTGTTATATGGCTACACCTTC
CAIRGDTGVLYGYTF
>-|TRBV5-4|TRBJ2-7|-
TGTGCCAGCAGCTTGGTTCATAGCGGTGCTATCTCCTACGAGCAGTACTTC
CASSLVHSGAISYEQYF
>-|TRBV7-9|TRBJ1-2|-
TGTGCCAGCAGTTCGGGAAGCAACGCCTATGGCTACACCTTC
CASSSGSNAYGYTF
>TRBD2|TRBV15|TRBJ2-2|once
TGTGCCACCAGCAGCCCCCGGGGGGAGATAACCCCCGGGGAGCTGTTTTTT
CATSSPRGEITPGELFF
>-|TRBV25-1|TRBJ2-7|-
TGTGCCAGCAGTGATTGGACCACCCCTTCCTACGAGCAGTACTTC
CASSDWTTPSYEQYF
>-|TRBV30|TRBJ1-1|-
TGTGCCTGGTCGTCGGGGGAGGACACTGAAGCTTTCTTT
CAWSSGEDTEAFF
>-|TRBV19|TRBJ2-1|-
TGTGCCAGTAGCCTAGGGCTAGTCTTCAATGAGCAGTTCTTC
CASSLGLVFNEQFF
>TRBD1|TRBV25-1|TRBJ1-4|-
TGTGCCAGCAAGAGGGGGCTAAATGAAAAACTGTTTTTT
CASKRGLNEKLFF